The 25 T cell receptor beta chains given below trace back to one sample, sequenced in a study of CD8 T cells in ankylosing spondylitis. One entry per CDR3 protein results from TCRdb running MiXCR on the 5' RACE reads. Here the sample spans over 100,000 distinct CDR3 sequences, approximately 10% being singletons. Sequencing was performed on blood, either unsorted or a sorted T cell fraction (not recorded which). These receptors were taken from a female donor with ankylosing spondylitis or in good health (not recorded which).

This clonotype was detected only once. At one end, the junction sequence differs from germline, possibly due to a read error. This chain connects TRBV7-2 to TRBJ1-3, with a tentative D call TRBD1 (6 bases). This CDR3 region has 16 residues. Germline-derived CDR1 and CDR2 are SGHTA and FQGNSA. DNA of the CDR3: TGTGCCAGCAGCTTAGTCGGCGGGGGGCCAAAACAGGCCCCCAATTTT. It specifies CASSLVGGGPKQAPNF.

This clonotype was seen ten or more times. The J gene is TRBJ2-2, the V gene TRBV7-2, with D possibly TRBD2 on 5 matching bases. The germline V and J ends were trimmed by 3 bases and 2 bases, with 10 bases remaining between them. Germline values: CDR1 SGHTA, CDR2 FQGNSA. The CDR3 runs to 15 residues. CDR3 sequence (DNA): TGTGCCAGCAGCTTTCTAGCACTAAACACCGGGGAGCTGTTTTTT. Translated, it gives CASSFLALNTGELFF. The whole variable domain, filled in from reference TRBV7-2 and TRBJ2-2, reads GAGVSQSPSNKVTEKGKDVELRCDPISGHTALYWYRQSLGQGLEFLIYFQGNSAPDKSGLPSDRFSAERTGGSVSTLTIQRTQQEDSAVYLCASSFLALNTGELFFGEGSRLTVL.

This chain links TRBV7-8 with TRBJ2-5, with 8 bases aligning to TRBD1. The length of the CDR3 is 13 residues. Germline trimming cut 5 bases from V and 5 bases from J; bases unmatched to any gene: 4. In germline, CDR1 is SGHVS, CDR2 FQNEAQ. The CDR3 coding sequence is TGTGCCAGCAGCGACTACAGGGGGGAGACCCAGTACTTC. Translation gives CASSDYRGETQYF.

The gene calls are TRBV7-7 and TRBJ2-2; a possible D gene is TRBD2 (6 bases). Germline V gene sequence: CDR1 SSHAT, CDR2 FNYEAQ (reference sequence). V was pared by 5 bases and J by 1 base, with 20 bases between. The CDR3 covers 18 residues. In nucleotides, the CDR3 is TGTGCCAGCAGCCCATTCGGGGGAGGCAGCGGGAACACCGGGGAGCTGTTTTTT. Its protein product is CASSPFGGGSGNTGELFF.

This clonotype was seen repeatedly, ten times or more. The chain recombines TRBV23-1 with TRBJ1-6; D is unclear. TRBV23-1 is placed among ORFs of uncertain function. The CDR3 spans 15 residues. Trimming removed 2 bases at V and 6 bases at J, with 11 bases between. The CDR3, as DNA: TGCGCCAGCAGTCAACCACTGACGGGTAATTCACCCCTCCACTTT. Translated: CASSQPLTGNSPLHF.

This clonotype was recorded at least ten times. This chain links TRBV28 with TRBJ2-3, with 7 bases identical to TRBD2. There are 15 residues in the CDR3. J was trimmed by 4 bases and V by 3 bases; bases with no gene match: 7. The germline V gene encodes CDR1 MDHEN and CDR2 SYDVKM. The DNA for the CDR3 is TGTGCCAGCAGTTTTAGCCCTAGCGGACCAGATACGCAGTATTTT. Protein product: CASSFSPSGPDTQYF.

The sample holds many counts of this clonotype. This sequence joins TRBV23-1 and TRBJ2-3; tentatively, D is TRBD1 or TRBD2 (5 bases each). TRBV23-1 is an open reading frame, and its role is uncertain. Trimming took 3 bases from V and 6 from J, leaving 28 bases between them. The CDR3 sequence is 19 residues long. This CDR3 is CASSQAPGPRFGDSDTQYF. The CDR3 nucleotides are TGCGCCAGCAGTCAGGCCCCGGGACCGCGTTTTGGGGATTCCGATACGCAGTATTTT.

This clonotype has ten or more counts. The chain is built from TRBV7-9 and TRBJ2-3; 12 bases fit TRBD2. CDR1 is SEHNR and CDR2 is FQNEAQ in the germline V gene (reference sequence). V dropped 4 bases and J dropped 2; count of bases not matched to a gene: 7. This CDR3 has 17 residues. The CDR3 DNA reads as TGTGCCAGCAGCTCGCTAGGACTAGCGGGAATCACAGATACGCAGTATTTT. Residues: CASSSLGLAGITDTQYF.

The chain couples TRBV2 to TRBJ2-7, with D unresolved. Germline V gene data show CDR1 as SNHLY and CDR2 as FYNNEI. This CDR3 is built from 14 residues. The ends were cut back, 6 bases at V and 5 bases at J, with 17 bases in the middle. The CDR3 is CASSPRLGRDEQYF. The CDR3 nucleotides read TGTGCCAGCAGCCCCAGGCTGGGCCGGGACGAGCAGTACTTC.

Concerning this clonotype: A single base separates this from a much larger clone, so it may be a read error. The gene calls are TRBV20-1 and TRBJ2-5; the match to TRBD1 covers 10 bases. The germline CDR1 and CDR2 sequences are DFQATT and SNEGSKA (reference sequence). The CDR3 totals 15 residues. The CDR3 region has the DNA TGCAGTGCTAGTGTTCGGACAGGGGGAGGAGAGACCCAGCACTTC. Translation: CSASVRTGGGETQHF.

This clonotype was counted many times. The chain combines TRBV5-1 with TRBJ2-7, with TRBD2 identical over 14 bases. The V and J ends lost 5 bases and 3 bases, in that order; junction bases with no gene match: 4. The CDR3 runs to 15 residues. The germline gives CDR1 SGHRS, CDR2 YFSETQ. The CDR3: CASRSGTSGSYEQYF. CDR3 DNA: TGCGCCAGCAGATCTGGGACTAGCGGGAGCTACGAGCAGTACTTC. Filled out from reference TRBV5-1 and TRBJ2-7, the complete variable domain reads KAGVTQTPRYLIKTRGQQVTLSCSPISGHRSVSWYQQTPGQGLQFLFEYFSETQRNKGNFPGRFSGRQFSNSRSEMNVSTLELGDSALYLCASRSGTSGSYEQYFGPGTRLTVT.

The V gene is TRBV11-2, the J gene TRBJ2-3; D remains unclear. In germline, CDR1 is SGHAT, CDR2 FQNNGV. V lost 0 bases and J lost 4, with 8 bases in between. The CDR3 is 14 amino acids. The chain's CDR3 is CASSLDPGPDTQYF. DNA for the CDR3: TGTGCCAGCAGCTTAGACCCCGGTCCAGATACGCAGTATTTT.

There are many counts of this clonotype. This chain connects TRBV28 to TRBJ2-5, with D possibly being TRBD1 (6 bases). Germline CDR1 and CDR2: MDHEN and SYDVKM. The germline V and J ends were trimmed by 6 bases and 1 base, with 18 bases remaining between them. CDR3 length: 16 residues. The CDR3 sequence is CASRSLAGAFQETQYF. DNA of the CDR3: TGTGCCAGCAGATCCCTGGCAGGGGCTTTCCAAGAGACCCAGTACTTC.

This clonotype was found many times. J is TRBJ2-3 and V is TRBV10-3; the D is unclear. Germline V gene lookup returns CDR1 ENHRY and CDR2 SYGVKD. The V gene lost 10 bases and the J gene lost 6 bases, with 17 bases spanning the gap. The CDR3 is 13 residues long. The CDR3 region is CATATPSGDTQYF. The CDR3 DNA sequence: TGTGCCACCGCGACCCCCTCCGGGGATACGCAGTATTTT.

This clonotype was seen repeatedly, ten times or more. The CDR3 bases are TGTGCCAGCACCCTCAGACGGACTGAAGCTTTCTTT. It specifies CASTLRRTEAFF. V and J are TRBV28 and TRBJ1-1, with unresolved D. The germline V gene has CDR1 MDHEN and CDR2 SYDVKM. The CDR3 spans 12 residues. V lost 7 bases to trimming and J lost 5 bases, with 11 bases between them.

In DNA form, the CDR3 reads TGTGCCAGCAGCCGTCTCTCCGGGGAGCTGTTTTTT. It specifies CASSRLSGELFF. The chain couples TRBV7-9 to TRBJ2-2; D unresolved. Trimming left V 5 bases short and J 6 bases short, with 7 bases between. Germline CDR1 SEHNR, CDR2 FQNEAQ (reference sequence). The CDR3 consists of 12 residues.

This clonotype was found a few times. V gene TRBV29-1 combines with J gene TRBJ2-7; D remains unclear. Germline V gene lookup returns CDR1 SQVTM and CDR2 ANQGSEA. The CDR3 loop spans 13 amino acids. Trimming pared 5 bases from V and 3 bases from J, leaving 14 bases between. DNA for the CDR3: TGCAGCGTTCGGAGTCTAGAAGACTACGAGCAGTACTTC. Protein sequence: CSVRSLEDYEQYF.

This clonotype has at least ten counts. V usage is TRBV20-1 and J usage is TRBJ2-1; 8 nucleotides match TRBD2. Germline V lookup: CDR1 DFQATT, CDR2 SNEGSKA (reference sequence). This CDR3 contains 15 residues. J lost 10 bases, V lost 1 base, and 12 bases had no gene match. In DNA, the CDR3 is TGCAGTGCTAGAGGATCAGCGGGGGCCCTCAGAGAGCAGTTCTTC. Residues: CSARGSAGALREQFF.

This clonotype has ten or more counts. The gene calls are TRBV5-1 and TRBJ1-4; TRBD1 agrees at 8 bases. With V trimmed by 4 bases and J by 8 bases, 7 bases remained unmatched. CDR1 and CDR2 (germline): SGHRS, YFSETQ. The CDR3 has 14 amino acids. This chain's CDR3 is CASSLWTGKEKLFF. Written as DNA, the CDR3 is TGCGCCAGCAGCCTGTGGACAGGGAAAGAAAAACTGTTTTTT.

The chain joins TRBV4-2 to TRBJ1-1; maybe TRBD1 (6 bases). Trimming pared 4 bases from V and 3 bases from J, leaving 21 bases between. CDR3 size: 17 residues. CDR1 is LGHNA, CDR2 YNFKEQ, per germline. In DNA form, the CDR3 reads TGTGCCAGCAGCCCCCTAAAAGGGGGACGGGGGGACACTGAAGCTTTCTTT. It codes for CASSPLKGGRGDTEAFF.

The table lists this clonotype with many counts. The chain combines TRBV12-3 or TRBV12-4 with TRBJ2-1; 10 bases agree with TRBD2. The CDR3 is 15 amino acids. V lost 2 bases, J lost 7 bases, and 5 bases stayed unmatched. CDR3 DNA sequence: TGTGCCAGCAGTTTACTAGCGGGAGCCCGTAATGAGCAGTTCTTC. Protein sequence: CASSLLAGARNEQFF.

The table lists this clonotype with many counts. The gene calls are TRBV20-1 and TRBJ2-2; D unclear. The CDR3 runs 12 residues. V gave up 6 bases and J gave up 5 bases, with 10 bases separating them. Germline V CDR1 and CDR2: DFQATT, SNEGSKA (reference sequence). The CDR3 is CSAEAGTGELFF. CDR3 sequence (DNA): TGCAGTGCAGAGGCTGGTACCGGGGAGCTGTTTTTT.

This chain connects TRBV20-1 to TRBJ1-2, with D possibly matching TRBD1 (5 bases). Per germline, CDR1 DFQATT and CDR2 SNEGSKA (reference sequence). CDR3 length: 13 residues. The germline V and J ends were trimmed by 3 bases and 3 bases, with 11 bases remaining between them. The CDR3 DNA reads TGCAGTGCTAGGGGACCGCGCGACTATGGCTACACCTTC. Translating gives CSARGPRDYGYTF.

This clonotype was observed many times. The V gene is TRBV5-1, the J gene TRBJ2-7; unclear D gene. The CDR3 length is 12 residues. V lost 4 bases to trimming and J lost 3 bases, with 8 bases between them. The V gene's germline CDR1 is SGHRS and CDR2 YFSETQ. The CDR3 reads CASSRNDYEQYF. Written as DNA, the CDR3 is TGCGCCAGCAGCCGAAATGACTACGAGCAGTACTTC.

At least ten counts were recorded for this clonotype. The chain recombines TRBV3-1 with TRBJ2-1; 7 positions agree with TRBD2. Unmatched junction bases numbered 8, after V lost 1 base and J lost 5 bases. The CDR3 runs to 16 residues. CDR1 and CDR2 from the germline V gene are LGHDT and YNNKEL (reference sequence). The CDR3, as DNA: TGTGCCAGCAGCCAAGTTCTCGGGGGGTCCCACAATGAGCAGTTCTTC. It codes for CASSQVLGGSHNEQFF.